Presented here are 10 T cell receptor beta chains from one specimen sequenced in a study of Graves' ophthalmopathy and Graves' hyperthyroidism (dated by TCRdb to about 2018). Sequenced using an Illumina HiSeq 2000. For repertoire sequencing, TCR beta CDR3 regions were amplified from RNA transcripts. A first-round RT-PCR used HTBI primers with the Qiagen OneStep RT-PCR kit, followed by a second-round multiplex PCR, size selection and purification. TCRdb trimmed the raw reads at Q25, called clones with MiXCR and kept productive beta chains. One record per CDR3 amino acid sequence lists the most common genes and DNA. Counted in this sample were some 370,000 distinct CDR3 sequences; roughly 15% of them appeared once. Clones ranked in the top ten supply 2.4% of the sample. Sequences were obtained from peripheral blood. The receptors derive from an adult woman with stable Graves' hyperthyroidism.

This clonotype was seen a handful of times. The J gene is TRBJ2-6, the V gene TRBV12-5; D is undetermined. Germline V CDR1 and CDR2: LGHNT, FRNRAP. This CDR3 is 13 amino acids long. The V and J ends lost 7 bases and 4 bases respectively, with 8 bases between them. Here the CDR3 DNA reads TGTGCTAGTGCACTTGAGGGGGCCAACGTCCTGACTTTC. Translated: CASALEGANVLTF.

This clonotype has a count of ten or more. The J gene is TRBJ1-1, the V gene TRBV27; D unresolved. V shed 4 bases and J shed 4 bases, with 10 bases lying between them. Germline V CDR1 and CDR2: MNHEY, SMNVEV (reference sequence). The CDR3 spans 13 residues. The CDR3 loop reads CASSSGLVTEAFF. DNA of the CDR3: TGTGCCAGCAGTTCGGGTTTAGTCACTGAAGCTTTCTTT.

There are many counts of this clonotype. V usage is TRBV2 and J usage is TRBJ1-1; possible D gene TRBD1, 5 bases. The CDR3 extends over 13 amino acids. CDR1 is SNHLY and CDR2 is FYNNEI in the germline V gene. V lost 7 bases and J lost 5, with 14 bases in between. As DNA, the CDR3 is TGTGCCAGCAACAAAGACAGAAAGACTGAAGCTTTCTTT. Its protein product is CASNKDRKTEAFF.

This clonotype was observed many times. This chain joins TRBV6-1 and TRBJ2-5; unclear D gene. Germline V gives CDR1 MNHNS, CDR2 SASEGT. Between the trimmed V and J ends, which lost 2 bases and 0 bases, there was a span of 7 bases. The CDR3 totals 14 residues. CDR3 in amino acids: CASSEHHYQETQYF. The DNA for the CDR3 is TGTGCCAGCAGTGAACACCACTACCAAGAGACCCAGTACTTC.

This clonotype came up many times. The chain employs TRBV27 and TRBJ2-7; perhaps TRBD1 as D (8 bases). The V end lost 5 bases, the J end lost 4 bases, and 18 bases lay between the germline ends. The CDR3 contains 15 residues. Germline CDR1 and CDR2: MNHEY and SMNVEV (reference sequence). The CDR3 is CASSRTTGGGYEQYF. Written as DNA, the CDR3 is TGTGCCAGCAGTCGAACCACAGGGGGGGGATACGAGCAGTACTTC.

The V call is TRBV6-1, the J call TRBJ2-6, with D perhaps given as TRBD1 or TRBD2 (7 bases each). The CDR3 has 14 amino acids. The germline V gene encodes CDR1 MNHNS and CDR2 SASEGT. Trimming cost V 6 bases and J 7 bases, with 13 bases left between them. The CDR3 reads CASRGGGEANVLTF. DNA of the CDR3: TGTGCCAGCAGGGGAGGGGGCGAAGCCAACGTCCTGACTTTC.

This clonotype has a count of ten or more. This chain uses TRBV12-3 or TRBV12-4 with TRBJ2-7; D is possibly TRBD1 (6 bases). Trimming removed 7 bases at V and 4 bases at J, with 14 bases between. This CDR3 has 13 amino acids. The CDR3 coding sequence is TGTGCCAGCACCCTTGGGACACCGTACGAGCAGTACTTC. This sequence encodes CASTLGTPYEQYF.

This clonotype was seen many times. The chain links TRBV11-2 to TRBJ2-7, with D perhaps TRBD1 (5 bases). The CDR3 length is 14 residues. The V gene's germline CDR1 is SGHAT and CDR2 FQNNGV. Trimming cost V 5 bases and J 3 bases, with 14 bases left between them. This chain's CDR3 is CASSPVGQDYEQYF. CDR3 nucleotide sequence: TGTGCCAGCAGCCCGGTGGGGCAGGACTACGAGCAGTACTTC.

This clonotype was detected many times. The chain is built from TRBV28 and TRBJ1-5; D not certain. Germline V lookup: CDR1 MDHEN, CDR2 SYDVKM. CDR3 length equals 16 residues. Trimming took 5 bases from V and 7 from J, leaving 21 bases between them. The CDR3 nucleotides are TGTGCCAGCAGTAAACCCTACCACGAGACGGACCAGCCCCAGCATTTT. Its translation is CASSKPYHETDQPQHF. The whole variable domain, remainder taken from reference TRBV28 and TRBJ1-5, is DVKVTQSSRYLVKRTGEKVFLECVQDMDHENMFWYRQDPGLGLRLIYFSYDVKMKEKGDIPEGYSVSREKKERFSLILESASTNQTSMYLCASSKPYHETDQPQHFGDGTRLSIL.

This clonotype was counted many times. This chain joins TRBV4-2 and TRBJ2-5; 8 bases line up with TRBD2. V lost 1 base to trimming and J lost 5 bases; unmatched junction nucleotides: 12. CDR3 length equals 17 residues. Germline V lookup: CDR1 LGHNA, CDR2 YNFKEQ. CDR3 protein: CASSQVGSSGSGETQYF. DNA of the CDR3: TGTGCCAGCAGCCAAGTGGGTTCCAGCGGGAGCGGGGAGACCCAGTACTTC.